This T cell receptor (beta chain) originates from a study of blood T cell repertoires in COVID-19 (dated by TCRdb to about 2020). Looking at the study overall: Samples covering the acute and convalescent phases of COVID-19 were provided by collaborators in the United States, Italy and Spain. The prospective study material was composed of cDNA or gDNA derived from T cells, B-cell-depleted T cells, or PBMCs. Subjects who had been exposed to COVID-19, were actively infected with it, or had recovered from it provided the deeply sampled blood TCRbeta repertoires that made up the dataset. A freely available public database, intended as a resource for researchers studying the immune response to SARS-CoV-2, is where the repertoires were released. The samples were drawn from two sources: the first 160 participants of the ongoing ImmuneRACE study, and some 1,300 subjects contributed by 6 global collaborators. Sample metadata almost always included a de-identified subject ID, COVID-19 status, age in years and sex. Where HLA class I and class II types were available, the types were taken from metadata supplied by the sample provider, not from assay-based typing.

What the work shows at the level of the full study, not this receptor alone: The quantity of clinical and demographic metadata differed by source and by participant and was supplied without curation.

TCRbeta CDR3 regions were amplified from genomic DNA using the immunoSEQ Assay, a bias-controlled multiplex PCR. The paper's data handling went like this. The number of nucleated cells in each sample was estimated by amplification of reference gene primers within the assay. Sequence reads were collapsed and filtered to measure the absolute abundance of every unique TCRbeta CDR3 rearrangement. For each sample, productive Simpson clonality was calculated as the square root of Simpson's diversity index over productive rearrangements. TCRdb re-hosts the immuneACCESS table, in-frame sequences only. Its copies lack some clones; in the studies checked, an unresolved V gene accounts for under half of them, and the cause for the rest is not known. That table gives V, J and clone size, and the DNA gave D and trimming. The sample table records 150,000 to 200,000 clones; about 82% of these occur just once. In total, the top ten clones hold over 5% of the sample.

Comments on this clone: Its antigen specificity is not known. No much larger clonotype is one base removed from it; base qualities were not supplied.

Collaborating institutions collected whole blood in K2EDTA tubes following their own protocols. For TCRbeta analysis, collaborator samples were shipped as frozen whole blood, as isolated PBMCs, or as DNA extracted from either sample type. The V end loses 5 bases and the J end loses 3 bases, and a stretch of 20 bases separates them. The CDR3 sequence holds 18 residues, the cysteine and phenylalanine included. CDR3 DNA is the only sequence kept; it has 54 bases, read in frame from the first base. The germline V gene encodes CDR1 SEHNR and CDR2 FQNEAQ (reference sequence). Here the chain combines TRBV7-9 and TRBJ1-6; the D segment could be TRBD1, given 6 matching bases. Sequencing used peripheral blood. This receptor was identified in a woman aged 25 to 39 with acute or convalescent COVID-19. The CDR3 sequence is CASSKGQGPRFYNSPLHF. At the DNA level, the sequence is TGTGCCAGCAGCAAGGGACAAGGGCCCCGGTTCTATAATTCACCCCTCCACTTT.